This TCR beta chain was found in a study of cytomegalovirus exposure and HLA in healthy donors. Findings and limits, study-wide: Productive status was seen about 90% or about 30% of the time for most TCR beta V segments in an earlier analysis.

To note about this clone: Its cognate antigen is unknown.

PCR was performed using 60 Vbeta and 13 Jbeta primers. Profiled with immunoSEQ multiplex PCR; TCRdb holds only in-frame clones, not every one. The table includes 85,000 to 120,000 clones, roughly four fifths detected once. Sequencing was done on a sample of PBMCs. The source of this sequence is a man aged 50-59 years in good health and CMV-seronegative.

CDR3 sequence (DNA): TGTGCCAGCAGCTTAAGACAGGGGGGCCAGCCCCAGCATTTT. Its protein product is CASSLRQGGQPQHF. The rearrangement joins TRBV7-2 to TRBJ1-5, with TRBD1 matching over 9 bases. Germline trimming cut 2 bases from V and 7 bases from J; bases unmatched to any gene: 3. In germline, CDR1 is SGHTA, CDR2 FQGNSA. The CDR3 sequence is 14 residues long.